These 29 T cell receptor beta chains were sequenced from one sample in a study of early T cells in non-severe SARS-CoV-2 infection. TCRdb processed the 5' RACE reads anew with MiXCR; each CDR3 protein has one entry. The sample gives roughly 12,000 distinct CDR3 sequences, around 5% of which show up once; over 8% is in the top ten. The sample taken for sequencing was whole blood. These receptor sequences come from an adult who was a healthcare worker with PCR-confirmed SARS-CoV-2 infection or an uninfected control (not recorded which).

This sequence joins TRBV7-2 and TRBJ2-1; 12 nucleotides line up with TRBD2. J gave up 0 bases and V 6 bases, and 3 bases lay outside the gene matches. The CDR3 extends over 16 amino acids. Germline CDR1 SGHTA, CDR2 FQGNSA. This CDR3 is CASRRTSGVSYNEQFF. The DNA of the CDR3 is TGTGCCAGCAGAAGGACTAGCGGGGTCTCCTACAATGAGCAGTTCTTC.

The chain employs TRBV3-1 and TRBJ2-3, with 11 positions matching TRBD2. Trimming removed 0 bases from V and 2 bases from J; junction bases left unmatched: 4. Germline CDR1 LGHDT, CDR2 YNNKEL (reference sequence). This CDR3 contains 17 residues. CDR3 sequence reads: CASSQDQLAGATDTQYF. CDR3 coding DNA: TGTGCCAGCAGCCAAGATCAACTAGCGGGGGCCACAGATACGCAGTATTTT.

Within the sample, this clonotype is medium-sized (0.01 to 0.1%). J is TRBJ1-1 and V is TRBV7-9; 8 bases fit TRBD1. The germline gives CDR1 SEHNR, CDR2 FQNEAQ (reference sequence). With V trimmed by 4 bases and J by 1 base, 5 bases remained unmatched. The CDR3 is 15 residues long. The CDR3 spells CASSSRQGPNTEAFF. The CDR3 DNA sequence: TGTGCCAGCAGCTCAAGACAGGGGCCGAACACTGAAGCTTTCTTT. The whole variable domain, filled in from reference TRBV7-9 and TRBJ1-1, reads DTGVSQNPRHKITKRGQNVTFRCDPISEHNRLYWYRQTLGQGPEFLTYFQNEAQLEKSRLLSDRFSAERPKGSFSTLEIQRTEQGDSAMYLCASSSRQGPNTEAFFGQGTRLTVV.

Many counts were recorded for this clonotype. The CDR3: CASSPIRDTIYF. CDR3 DNA: TGTGCCAGCAGTCCTATCCGAGACACCATATATTTT. The J gene is TRBJ1-3, the V gene TRBV12-3 or TRBV12-4; D unclear. This CDR3 comprises 12 residues. With 5 bases removed from V and 8 bases from J, the gap between germline ends came to 10 bases.

This clonotype was counted a single time. The chain employs TRBV7-2 and TRBJ1-6; perhaps TRBD1 as D (5 bases). Germline CDR1 reads SGHTA; CDR2 reads FQGNSA. V lost 5 bases to trimming and J lost 0 bases, with 17 bases between them. The CDR3 extends over 18 amino acids. For the CDR3, the DNA is TGTGCCAGCAGCCTAGGAACCGTCCAGGGCTCCTATAATTCACCCCTCCACTTT. This codes for CASSLGTVQGSYNSPLHF.

This clonotype was detected ten times or more. This chain connects TRBV6-2 or TRBV6-3 to TRBJ2-3; the match to TRBD2 covers 7 bases. CDR1 and CDR2 (germline): MNHEY, SVGEGT. After removal of 2 bases from V and 0 bases from J, the junction contained 5 bases not matched to a gene. CDR3 length equals 16 residues. CDR3 amino acids: CASSYALAISTDTQYF. CDR3 nucleotide sequence: TGTGCCAGCAGTTACGCACTAGCGATCAGCACAGATACGCAGTATTTT.

In its sample, this clonotype ranks as medium-sized (0.01 to 0.1%). The chain uses TRBV3-1 and TRBJ2-3; D not certain. CDR3 length equals 20 residues. Germline assignment: CDR1 LGHDT and CDR2 YNNKEL (reference sequence). V lost 1 base, J lost 0 bases, and 23 bases lay in between. CDR3 in amino acids: CASSQVGYKTRARSTDTQYF. CDR3 in DNA: TGTGCCAGCAGCCAAGTAGGGTACAAGACACGGGCTCGAAGCACAGATACGCAGTATTTT.

This clonotype has at least ten counts. The chain links TRBV20-1 to TRBJ1-1; D call uncertain. V lost 0 bases and J lost 5, with 13 bases in between. The length of the CDR3 is 14 residues. Looked up from germline, CDR1 is DFQATT and CDR2 is SNEGSKA (reference sequence). The CDR3 spells CSARDAVLWTEAFF. CDR3 DNA sequence: TGCAGTGCTAGAGATGCAGTGTTATGGACTGAAGCTTTCTTT.

The chain uses TRBV10-3 and TRBJ1-1; D is ambiguous. V was trimmed by 0 bases and J by 13 bases, leaving 15 bases between them. This CDR3 is 13 amino acids long. Per the germline V gene, CDR1 is ENHRY and CDR2 is SYGVKD. The CDR3 DNA follows: TGTGCCATCAGTGAGTCGGGCTCGACGAGAGGTTTCTTT. Protein: CAISESGSTRGFF.

This clonotype is labeled as medium-sized. This chain links TRBV6-6 with TRBJ2-3; D is possibly TRBD2 (5 bases). Between the trimmed V and J ends, which lost 6 bases and 2 bases, there was a span of 6 bases. The CDR3 has 12 amino acids. Germline V gene data show CDR1 as MNHNY and CDR2 as SVGAGI (reference sequence). CDR3 DNA sequence: TGTGCCAGCAGGGACTTCACAGATACGCAGTATTTT. Protein sequence: CASRDFTDTQYF.

The genes are TRBV7-6 and TRBJ2-5; D assignment may be TRBD1 or TRBD2 (6 bases each). The CDR3 is made up of 15 amino acids. Trimming left V 3 bases short and J 2 bases short, with 13 bases between. Germline V lookup: CDR1 SGHVS, CDR2 FNYEAQ. This CDR3 reads CASSFGGPYQETQYF. Here the CDR3 DNA reads TGTGCCAGCAGCTTTGGGGGGCCGTATCAAGAGACCCAGTACTTC.

This clonotype occurred many times. This chain uses TRBV5-1 with TRBJ2-4; D remains unclear. This CDR3 contains 18 residues. Deletions cut 0 bases from V and 3 bases from J, with 19 bases between. CDR1 and CDR2 from the germline V gene are SGHRS and YFSETQ. The CDR3 loop is CASSLASLATWGKNIQYF. CDR3 sequence (DNA): TGCGCCAGCAGCTTGGCAAGCTTGGCCACATGGGGCAAAAACATTCAGTACTTC.

There are many counts of this clonotype. The chain has TRBV14 and TRBJ1-1; a possible D gene is TRBD1 (5 bases). The germline V gene has CDR1 SGHDN and CDR2 FVKESK. The V end lost 4 bases, the J end lost 8 bases, and 14 bases lay between the germline ends. CDR3 size: 13 residues. CDR3 DNA sequence: TGTGCCAGCAGCCGCCTCCGAGGACACGAAGCTTTCTTT. Translating gives CASSRLRGHEAFF.

In its sample, this clonotype ranks as medium-sized. The chain carries TRBV12-3 or TRBV12-4 and TRBJ1-6; D may be TRBD1 (6 bases). The CDR3 totals 17 residues. V lost 6 bases and J 8 bases, leaving 23 bases between the germline ends. The CDR3 here is CASRFRGGIRADSPLHF. The CDR3 DNA reads as TGTGCCAGCAGATTCCGAGGGGGAATTAGGGCGGATTCACCCCTCCACTTT.

This clonotype was recorded at least ten times. This sequence joins TRBV20-1 and TRBJ1-2; D is ambiguous. Germline loops: CDR1 DFQATT, CDR2 SNEGSKA (reference sequence). The CDR3 is 12 residues long. Trimming shortened V by 5 bases and J by 5 bases, and 12 bases separated the two germline ends. In DNA, the CDR3 is TGCAGTGCTGTTGTCCAGACATATGGCTACACCTTC. Translation: CSAVVQTYGYTF.

J is TRBJ1-4 and V is TRBV14, with TRBD1 identical over 9 bases. CDR1 is SGHDN, CDR2 FVKESK, per germline. J gave up 10 bases and V 5 bases, and 5 bases lay outside the gene matches. This CDR3 is 13 amino acids long. The CDR3 DNA reads TGTGCCAGCAGCACGGACAGGGGAGGAAAACTGTTTTTT. This sequence encodes CASSTDRGGKLFF.

This clonotype was counted many times. The gene calls are TRBV10-2 and TRBJ2-7, with D perhaps TRBD1 (5 bases). The CDR3 is 12 residues long. V was clipped by 4 bases and J by 4 bases, with 8 bases between them. Per the germline V gene, CDR1 is WSHSY and CDR2 is SAAADI. The CDR3 DNA follows: TGCGCCAGCAGTGGACAGTTGTACGAGCAGTACTTC. Its translation is CASSGQLYEQYF.

This clonotype is large in the sample. The chain carries TRBV7-2 and TRBJ1-5; D unclear. Germline V CDR1 and CDR2: SGHTA, FQGNSA. The V and J ends lost 2 bases and 6 bases respectively, with 8 bases between them. This CDR3 region has 13 residues. CDR3 coding DNA: TGTGCCAGCAGCTTATTGGCGACTCAGCCCCAGCATTTT. Translated, it gives CASSLLATQPQHF.

The chain couples TRBV12-3 or TRBV12-4 to TRBJ1-2; 8 nucleotides match TRBD1. The CDR3 extends over 14 amino acids. V lost 3 bases to trimming and J lost 6 bases; unmatched junction nucleotides: 6. CDR3 amino acids: CASSFAQGADGYTF. CDR3 nucleotides: TGTGCCAGCAGTTTCGCCCAGGGGGCGGATGGCTACACCTTC.

This clonotype was seen many times. The chain is built from TRBV6-4 and TRBJ2-2; D uncertain. Looked up from germline, CDR1 is MRHNA and CDR2 is SNTAGT. The CDR3 spans 13 residues. V was cut by 2 bases and J by 3 bases, with 4 bases left in between. The CDR3 reads CASSDRDTGELFF. Here the CDR3 DNA reads TGTGCCAGCAGTGACAGGGACACCGGGGAGCTGTTTTTT.

This clonotype was seen repeatedly, ten times or more. The V gene is TRBV29-1, the J gene TRBJ2-7; possible D gene TRBD1, 5 bases. The CDR3 is made up of 13 amino acids. CDR1 SQVTM and CDR2 ANQGSEA come from the germline V gene. Trimming shortened V by 4 bases and J by 7 bases, and 17 bases separated the two germline ends. Here the CDR3 DNA reads TGCAGCGTTGGAACGAGGTCAACAGGAGAGCAGTACTTC. Residues: CSVGTRSTGEQYF.

This clonotype has a single count. The chain uses TRBV25-1 and TRBJ2-3, with D hard to call. Germline V gene lookup returns CDR1 MGHDK and CDR2 SYGVNS. V lost 5 bases and J lost 4, with 16 bases in between. The CDR3 length is 15 residues. CDR3 in DNA: TGTGCCAGCAGTTCGAGAGCCGCGACATCAGATACGCAGTATTTT. Translated: CASSSRAATSDTQYF.

This clonotype came up many times. CDR3 in amino acids: CASSLGQVYEQYF. The CDR3 nucleotides are TGCGCCAGCAGCCTGGGACAGGTATACGAGCAGTACTTC. The rearrangement uses TRBV4-1 and TRBJ2-7; 8 nucleotides align to TRBD1. V was pared by 4 bases and J by 4 bases, with 3 bases of the junction left unmatched. This CDR3 region has 13 residues. The V gene's germline CDR1 is MGHRA and CDR2 YSYEKL.

This chain connects TRBV2 to TRBJ1-5; tentatively, D is TRBD1 (6 bases). The ends were cut back, 7 bases at V and 7 bases at J, with 11 bases in the middle. The CDR3 totals 12 residues. Germline CDR1 SNHLY, CDR2 FYNNEI. CDR3 sequence: CASTQGSQPQHF. CDR3 nucleotides: TGTGCCAGCACCCAGGGGAGCCAGCCCCAGCATTTT.

This clonotype came up many times. The chain carries TRBV7-6 and TRBJ1-5; the D is unclear. This CDR3 is built from 14 residues. Germline V gene sequence: CDR1 SGHVS, CDR2 FNYEAQ. V dropped 4 bases and J dropped 3 bases, with 10 bases sitting between them. The CDR3 nucleotides are TGTGCCAGCAGCTCCGGGCGTCCCAATCAGCCCCAGCATTTT. Encoded protein: CASSSGRPNQPQHF.

This clonotype is categorized as medium-sized. The chain employs TRBV5-1 and TRBJ1-3; no clear D gene. The ends were cut back, 0 bases at V and 0 bases at J, with 7 bases in the middle. Germline CDR1 reads SGHRS; CDR2 reads YFSETQ. There are 15 residues in the CDR3. The CDR3 nucleotides are TGCGCCAGCAGCTTGGGGAGGGCCTCTGGAAACACCATATATTTT. It encodes CASSLGRASGNTIYF.

This clonotype was detected only a few times. This chain uses TRBV6-1 with TRBJ2-2; D tentatively reads TRBD1 or TRBD2 (5 bases each). In germline, CDR1 is MNHNS, CDR2 SASEGT. Trimming cost V 0 bases and J 6 bases, with 8 bases left between them. The length of the CDR3 is 14 residues. The CDR3, as DNA: TGTGCCAGCAGTGAAGCGAGGGGCCCCGGGGAGCTGTTTTTT. Amino acid sequence: CASSEARGPGELFF.

The V call is TRBV20-1, the J call TRBJ2-4; maybe TRBD2 (6 bases). Germline CDR1 is DFQATT and CDR2 is SNEGSKA (reference sequence). V was pared by 0 bases and J by 13 bases, with 10 bases between. CDR3 length equals 11 residues. CDR3 DNA sequence: TGCAGTGCTAGAGAGTCGGGGGAACAGTACTTC. Translation gives CSARESGEQYF.

This clonotype is medium-sized (0.01 to 0.1%) in the sample. CDR3 DNA: TGTGCCAGTAGTATTATGCTCCCAGATCTAGGACAGTTCTTC. As protein: CASSIMLPDLGQFF. The rearrangement joins TRBV19 to TRBJ2-1; D remains unclear. Germline assignment: CDR1 LNHDA and CDR2 SQIVND (reference sequence). The V end was cut by 3 bases, the J end by 13 bases, with 19 bases between. The length of the CDR3 is 14 residues.